The TCR beta chain under discussion was sequenced for a study of T cell changes during pregnancy in multiple sclerosis. Sequenced by immunoSEQ multiplex PCR; TCRdb stores in-frame clones only, minus some. The sample consists of approximately 20,000 clones, about nine tenths of them appearing once. J was trimmed by 4 bases and V by 6 bases; bases with no gene match: 4. CDR1 and CDR2 from the germline V gene are MGHRA and YSYEKL. The CDR3 is 13 residues long. The chain employs TRBV4-1 and TRBJ2-7; 9 nucleotides line up with TRBD1. The sequencing here drew on CD8+ T cells from peripheral blood mononuclear cells, taken in the third trimester of pregnancy. The clonotype was recovered from a female donor in good health, enrolled as a control in a pregnancy study. CDR3 bases: TGCGCCAGCAGTGCGGGACAGGGTTACGAGCAGTACTTC. Amino acids: CASSAGQGYEQYF.